Shown below are 6 T cell receptor beta chains from a single sample sequenced in a study of cytomegalovirus exposure and HLA in healthy donors. Use of 60 Vbeta and 13 Jbeta primers characterized the PCR. Measured with immunoSEQ multiplex PCR; TCRdb has only the in-frame clones, and not every one. The sample yields 210,000 or so clones, over 60% seen once. The sequenced material came from PBMCs. These receptors were obtained from a woman in her twenties or thirties in good health and CMV-seropositive.

The J gene is TRBJ2-3, the V gene TRBV6-5; 9 bases are shared with TRBD1. Germline V CDR1 and CDR2: MNHEY, SVGAGI. The V segment lost 7 bases and the J segment 5 bases; nucleotides outside the gene matches: 7. The CDR3 consists of 14 residues. This CDR3 is CASNNRGRQDTQYF. CDR3 DNA sequence: TGTGCCAGCAACAACAGGGGGCGGCAAGATACGCAGTATTTT.

This sequence joins TRBV28 and TRBJ2-1; 9 bases agree with TRBD2. CDR3 length: 15 amino acids. Germline V gives CDR1 MDHEN, CDR2 SYDVKM. The junction had 6 bases not matched to a gene; V was cut back by 2 bases and J by 7 bases. CDR3 sequence (DNA): TGTGCCAGCAGTTTAACCCCGGGACTAGCTAATGAGCAGTTCTTC. This translates into CASSLTPGLANEQFF.

The chain combines TRBV11-2 with TRBJ2-7; tentatively, D is TRBD2 (6 bases). The CDR3 runs 15 residues. Deletions cut 2 bases from V and 2 bases from J, with 13 bases between. The V gene's germline CDR1 is SGHAT and CDR2 FQNNGV. For the CDR3, the DNA is TGTGCCAGCAGCTTAACATTGGGGGGAACCTACGAGCAGTACTTC. As protein: CASSLTLGGTYEQYF.

This CDR3 reads CASSQSRGRGPHTEAFF. DNA for the CDR3: TGCGCCAGCAGTCAATCAAGGGGAAGGGGTCCACACACTGAAGCTTTCTTT. The chain links TRBV23-1 to TRBJ1-1; perhaps TRBD1 as D (5 bases). TRBV23-1 is placed among ORFs of uncertain function. The CDR3 is 17 residues long. Between the trimmed V and J ends, which lost 0 bases and 3 bases, there was a span of 17 bases.

This sequence joins TRBV7-5 and TRBJ2-1; TRBD2 reflects the table's D call only, with no check against the DNA. TRBV7-5 is a documented pseudogene. The CDR3 loop spans 15 amino acids. The CDR3, as DNA: TGTGCCAGAAGCTGCGTGGGGAGCTCCTACAATGAGCAGTTCTTC. Its translation is CARSCVGSSYNEQFF.

The chain employs TRBV4-2 and TRBJ2-7, with D possibly being TRBD2 (7 bases). CDR1 LGHNA and CDR2 YNFKEQ come from the germline V gene. The CDR3 length is 14 residues. Trimming pared 0 bases from V and 7 bases from J, leaving 13 bases between. The CDR3 reads CASSQDVGGREQYF. The CDR3, as DNA: TGTGCCAGCAGCCAAGATGTGGGGGGGCGTGAGCAGTACTTC.